A selection of T cell receptor beta chains follows, all from one sample in a study of T cells in Graves' hyperthyroidism and ophthalmopathy. One entry per CDR3 protein, called by TCRdb with MiXCR from the multiplex PCR reads. The sample yields 370,000 or so distinct CDR3 sequences, less than 20% seen once. The sequencing input was blood. The source of these receptors is a woman aged 18 to 35 with Graves' hyperthyroidism that later progressed to Graves' ophthalmopathy. The conserved cysteine and the conserved F or W are not part of the CDR3 here. D genes are given only for firm matches. Not all rows give a size; the values are once, few, many and, for expanded clones, a class.

d_gene,v_gene,abundance,j_gene,CDR3aa
TRBD1,TRBV5-1,.,TRBJ2-7,ASSSGQAEDPYEQY
.,TRBV7-8,.,TRBJ1-3,ASSLERALGNTIY
.,TRBV30,many,TRBJ1-3,AWSGPGYSGNTIY
.,TRBV7-3,few,TRBJ1-3,ASSLTSLGNTIY
TRBD1,TRBV20-1,many,TRBJ1-2,SATLKQTGSYT
TRBD1,TRBV28,many,TRBJ2-1,ASSNLGQGTRDEQF
TRBD2,TRBV20-1,many,TRBJ2-1,SASPPPLLAGGGQF
.,TRBV4-1,.,TRBJ1-5,ASSQDWTGNQPQH
.,TRBV28,many,TRBJ2-7,ASSLTAYEQY
.,TRBV9,few,TRBJ2-2,ASSVGRLTGELF
.,TRBV19,.,TRBJ2-1,ASSRERDNEQF
.,TRBV9,.,TRBJ2-1,ASSVVGGSYNEQF
.,TRBV30,few,TRBJ1-3,AWRVSGNTIY
TRBD1,TRBV6-1,many,TRBJ1-2,ASRSSGTANYGYT
.,TRBV20-1,many,TRBJ1-2,SARYRDRWGYGYT
.,TRBV4-2,many,TRBJ2-7,ASSQTTGFGYEQY
.,TRBV6-5,.,TRBJ2-2,ASSYGGRGLSTGELF
.,TRBV5-6,few,TRBJ1-4,ASSLRRGKAELF
TRBD2,TRBV7-2,many,TRBJ2-3,ASSPYRLAGGPGATQY
.,TRBV10-3,few,TRBJ2-3,AISDSSLTDTQY
TRBD2,TRBV13,many,TRBJ2-7,ASSEGLAGYEQY
.,TRBV15,few,TRBJ1-2,ATSPGLEGYT
.,TRBV7-2,.,TRBJ2-1,ASSLDRLASYNEQF
.,TRBV3-1,many,TRBJ1-1,ASRHRDSPYTEAF
.,TRBV20-1,many,TRBJ1-5,SAKRGGVNQPQH
.,TRBV7-2,few,TRBJ2-2,ASSPGVSTGELF
.,TRBV12-3/TRBV12-4,.,TRBJ2-6,ASSDRREWGANVLT
TRBD2,TRBV20-1,few,TRBJ2-3,SASPAVAGADTQY
.,TRBV6-2/TRBV6-3,.,TRBJ2-2,ASSDIFGAGELF
.,TRBV2,many,TRBJ1-5,ASSAFSGGYSNQPQH
TRBD2,TRBV20-1,.,TRBJ2-1,SARSLAGGVYNEQF
.,TRBV11-3,many,TRBJ2-1,ASSLVQTTIDEQF
.,TRBV6-1,many,TRBJ1-2,ASSLAGVIGGYT
TRBD2,TRBV15,many,TRBJ2-7,ATRSKLAAYEQY
TRBD2,TRBV5-4,few,TRBJ2-1,ASSRKLAAGDEQF
.,TRBV5-8,.,TRBJ2-3,ASSLAVAGGDTQY
.,TRBV11-2,many,TRBJ2-7,ASSLDGIWTTNSLPYEQY
.,TRBV7-3,few,TRBJ1-1,ASSLKAVGVTMNTEAF
TRBD2,TRBV2,many,TRBJ2-1,ASSGIVAGYNEQF
.,TRBV2,many,TRBJ2-3,AGRLGATDTQY
.,TRBV7-2,many,TRBJ2-1,ASSWRGKLINEQF
.,TRBV2,.,TRBJ2-3,ASRGGWDTQY
.,TRBV5-1,many,TRBJ2-3,ASSLDSGPSTDTQY
TRBD2,TRBV5-5,.,TRBJ2-7,ASSLYSPGLGDYEQY
.,TRBV7-6,many,TRBJ1-1,ASSPLASNTEAF
.,TRBV28,few,TRBJ1-4,ADSPPPNEKLF
.,TRBV20-1,many,TRBJ2-7,SARDSTYEQY
.,TRBV19,.,TRBJ2-1,ASSPSGRGTGTYNEQF
TRBD1,TRBV6-1,many,TRBJ2-7,ASSTRTGGAYEQY
.,TRBV11-3,many,TRBJ2-1,ASSPPTLIEQF
.,TRBV27,many,TRBJ1-2,ASSLSLRGPTNYGYT
TRBD2,TRBV5-1,.,TRBJ2-5,ASSFSPGGGETQY
TRBD2,TRBV5-1,many,TRBJ2-1,ASSSPSSGSFYNEQF
.,TRBV28,.,TRBJ1-6,ASSLVFNSPLH
.,TRBV27,.,TRBJ1-1,ASSTGDEAF
TRBD2,TRBV5-1,.,TRBJ2-3,ASSLWGSGLALTDTQY
TRBD2,TRBV20-1,many,TRBJ2-3,SALTSGGSTDTQY
.,TRBV2,few,TRBJ1-4,ASSGGGNEKLF
.,TRBV7-2,many,TRBJ2-5,ASRTSWSGQETQY